Shown below are 14 T cell receptor beta chains from a single sample sequenced in a study of OX40 agonist ivuxolimab in advanced cancers. Library creation used the immunoSEQ multiplex PCR assay. TCRdb carries this immuneACCESS record with in-frame sequences only. Its versions omit some clonotypes, under half of them owing to an unresolved V gene in the studies checked, with the rest unexplained. The sample has some 68,000 clones on record, approximately 80% of them singletons. 1.4% of the sample lies in the top ten. Sequencing was performed on CD4+ or CD8+ T cells sorted from blood, taken in a trial of the OX40 agonist ivuxolimab. Receptor source: an adult with an advanced solid tumor such as melanoma, head and neck, liver or kidney cancer.

The rearrangement uses TRBV4-1 and TRBJ2-7; 8 nucleotides line up with TRBD2. The CDR3 has 19 amino acids. The germline V gene encodes CDR1 MGHRA and CDR2 YSYEKL. The V segment lost 2 bases and the J segment 2 bases; nucleotides outside the gene matches: 17. CDR3 DNA: TGCGCCAGCAGCCAACCGAAGGGGCCAGGCAGCGGGGGAACCTACGAGCAGTACTTC. Its translation is CASSQPKGPGSGGTYEQYF.

The chain employs TRBV5-1 and TRBJ1-1, with 8 nucleotides matching TRBD1. With V trimmed by 1 base and J by 2 bases, 7 bases remained unmatched. CDR1 is SGHRS, CDR2 YFSETQ, per germline. This CDR3 has 16 residues. This chain's CDR3 is CASSLNSGTGNTEAFF. In DNA, the CDR3 is TGCGCCAGCAGCTTGAATTCCGGGACAGGCAACACTGAAGCTTTCTTT.

The rearrangement uses TRBV19 and TRBJ1-4; TRBD1 agrees at 7 bases. This CDR3 spans 14 amino acids. With 4 bases clipped from V and 8 bases from J, the junction kept 7 bases outside the gene matches. Looked up from germline, CDR1 is LNHDA and CDR2 is SQIVND (reference sequence). The CDR3 loop is CASSTDRVGEKLFF. The CDR3 DNA sequence: TGTGCCAGTAGTACCGACAGGGTTGGCGAAAAACTGTTTTTT.

The chain employs TRBV6-5 and TRBJ2-5, with D possibly matching TRBD2 (5 bases). The CDR3 length is 15 residues. The germline V and J ends were trimmed by 0 bases and 5 bases, with 13 bases remaining between them. CDR1 MNHEY and CDR2 SVGAGI come from the germline V gene. The CDR3 loop reads CASSYSTGVGETQYF. The CDR3 DNA follows: TGTGCCAGCAGTTACTCGACCGGGGTCGGGGAGACCCAGTACTTC.

The chain recombines TRBV11-1 with TRBJ1-6, with D perhaps matching TRBD1 (5 bases). The germline gives CDR1 SGHAT, CDR2 FQDESV (reference sequence). The CDR3 contains 15 residues. V was pared by 1 base and J by 9 bases, with 13 bases between. The CDR3, as DNA: TGTGCCAGCAGCTTAGGAACTATAGGGGTTTCACCCCTCCACTTT. Translated, it gives CASSLGTIGVSPLHF. The full variable domain, in which reference TRBV11-1 and TRBJ1-6 provide the parts outside the CDR3, is EAEVAQSPRYKITEKSQAVAFWCDPISGHATLYWYRQILGQGPELLVQFQDESVVDDSQLPKDRFSAERLKGVDSTLKIQPAELGDSAMYLCASSLGTIGVSPLHFGNGTRLTVT.

This CDR3 reads CASSRTGDTQYF. The CDR3 bases are TGTGCCAGCAGCAGGACGGGAGATACGCAGTATTTT. V and J are TRBV5-8 and TRBJ2-3, with no clear D. V lost 4 bases, J lost 5 bases, and 8 bases lay in between. This CDR3 spans 12 amino acids. Germline V gene sequence: CDR1 SGHTS, CDR2 YDEGEE.

This chain connects TRBV7-6 to TRBJ2-2; 9 bases align to TRBD1. The CDR3 has 16 amino acids. Germline CDR1 is SGHVS and CDR2 is FNYEAQ. V lost 4 bases to trimming and J lost 6 bases; unmatched junction nucleotides: 9. Here the CDR3 reads CASSSSGQGSAGELFF. Here the CDR3 DNA reads TGTGCCAGCAGCTCCTCGGGACAGGGTTCTGCCGGGGAGCTGTTTTTT.

The rearrangement joins TRBV6-5 to TRBJ1-5; D not certain. The CDR3 sequence is 14 residues long. Trimming stripped 2 bases from V and 4 bases from J, with 9 bases between. Germline assignment: CDR1 MNHEY and CDR2 SVGAGI. CDR3 protein: CASSYSIGNQPQHF. CDR3 nucleotides: TGTGCCAGCAGTTACAGTATTGGAAATCAGCCCCAGCATTTT.

Of note for this clone: Other DNA sequences in this sample translate to the same CDR3. The CDR3 DNA is TGTGCCAGCAGTGAAGAGCAGGGGCTAGGAGACACCATATATTTT. It encodes CASSEEQGLGDTIYF. The V and J genes are TRBV6-1 and TRBJ1-3, with a tentative D call TRBD1 (6 bases). Looked up from germline, CDR1 is MNHNS and CDR2 is SASEGT. The CDR3 covers 15 residues. V gave up 1 base and J gave up 8 bases, with 15 bases separating them.

The chain combines TRBV18 with TRBJ1-5, with D tentatively TRBD1 (5 bases). The CDR3 sequence is 16 residues long. V lost 6 bases to trimming and J lost 5 bases, with 20 bases between them. CDR1 is KGHSH, CDR2 LQKENI, per germline. The CDR3 loop reads CASSSRGGRSDQPQHF. The CDR3 bases are TGTGCCAGCTCCAGCCGGGGGGGTCGAAGCGATCAGCCCCAGCATTTT.

In this sample, this clone turned up once. The J gene is TRBJ2-5, the V gene TRBV6-4; D gene unclear. The CDR3 consists of 12 residues. Germline CDR1 MRHNA, CDR2 SNTAGT. Trimming cost V 2 bases and J 0 bases, with 1 base left between them. CDR3 sequence: CASSDHQETQYF. In nucleotides, the CDR3 is TGTGCCAGCAGTGACCACCAAGAGACCCAGTACTTC.

The V gene is TRBV2, the J gene TRBJ1-6, with 8 bases identical to TRBD1. V was pared by 5 bases and J by 7 bases, with 7 bases of the junction left unmatched. This CDR3 has 15 residues. CDR1 and CDR2 (germline): SNHLY, FYNNEI. The CDR3 region is CASSPRTGTNSPLHF. The DNA for the CDR3 is TGTGCCAGCAGTCCCAGGACAGGGACCAATTCACCCCTCCACTTT.

The V call is TRBV15, the J call TRBJ2-5; 7 positions agree with TRBD1. The CDR3 contains 15 residues. The junction had 8 bases not matched to a gene; V was cut back by 0 bases and J by 7 bases. Germline V gene sequence: CDR1 LNHNV, CDR2 YYDKDF (reference sequence). Here the CDR3 DNA reads TGTGCCACCAGCAGAGAAGGGGGACAGCGGTCGACCCAGTACTTC. Its translation is CATSREGGQRSTQYF.

The genes are TRBV5-8 and TRBJ1-5, with TRBD1 identical over 9 bases. The length of the CDR3 is 16 residues. V lost 4 bases and J lost 4; bases outside the gene matches: 9. Germline lookup yields CDR1 SGHTS and CDR2 YDEGEE. CDR3 sequence (DNA): TGTGCCAGCAGCGCTGAAGGACAGGGGCGAAATCAGCCCCAGCATTTT. Translation gives CASSAEGQGRNQPQHF.